This entry is about one T cell receptor (beta chain). No antigen is known for it. Base qualities are not provided; no much larger clone lies one nucleotide away. This entry belongs to a study of blood T cells in healthy people across ages (dated by TCRdb to between 2015 and 2016). For the wider study: In model experiments, roughly one uniquely barcoded TCR beta cDNA molecule per two T cells was captured by template switching. The study measured age-related changes in TCR beta repertoire diversity using deep sequencing normalized with unique cDNA molecular identifiers. The donors were divided into four age groups: young (average approximately 17 years), middle-aged (around 41), aged (about 61) and long-lived (82). Donors of different ages were randomly distributed across sequencing lanes to avoid experimental bias. For two donors (one aged 18 to 30 and one aged 80 or older), the study analyzed two additional independent replicas of 1 million unique cDNA reads from the same blood draw.

The donors were roughly 38 Caucasian individuals from Russia, aged roughly 6 to 100 years, who were systemically healthy. About 9.6 milliliters of peripheral blood were collected from each donor into EDTA-treated Vacutainer tubes. Ficoll-Paque density-gradient centrifugation was used to isolate PBMCs, with at least 6.5 million per sample. Total RNA was extracted from PBMCs with Trizol reagent, with at least 5.5 micrograms obtained per sample. Naive CD45RAhigh/CD27high T cell percentages were measured by flow cytometry on a PBMC aliquot from every donor. Overall study results and their limits: There was a strong correlation between observed TCR beta diversity and the percentage of naive T cells measured by flow cytometry. Estimates of total diversity based on one million sequenced T cells were considered lower bounds and underestimates. Because the CMV infection status of the donors was unknown, age-related changes in expanded clonotypes may potentially have been confounded. The long-lived group showed more naive CD4+ T cells, fewer expanded clones and increased TCR diversity than the aged group, suggesting age selection. Observed TCR beta diversity per million T cells fell roughly linearly with age, and a significant reduction was already apparent by age around 40. Bulk unsorted PBMC profiling prevented conclusive comparison of naive and antigen-experienced compartments.

Libraries came from 5' RACE. Sequenced using an Illumina HiSeq 2500. A second 7 to 11 cycle PCR used a sample-barcoded 5' primer and a J-beta primer mix. A template-switch 5' adaptor carrying 12 random nucleotides introduced a unique molecular identifier onto each TCR beta cDNA molecule. Each sample yielded at least 3 million CDR3-containing paired-end reads. First-strand cDNA was synthesized from all RNA with the Mint cDNA synthesis kit, primed by a TRBC-specific oligonucleotide. Following uracil-DNA glycosylase treatment, a first 18-cycle PCR with universal primers M1SS and BC2_uni_R was performed on all cDNA. Concerning the study's data processing: Normalization of each sample was performed by random selection of 1 million high-quality reads, each carrying a distinct molecular identifier. Instead of being binned into consensus sequences, reads that shared molecular identifiers were thrown out. MiTCR, run with a Q25 quality threshold and the strictest error-elimination algorithm, handled CDR3 identification, clonotype clustering and error correction. A nonparametric unseen species model using Euler transformation provided a lower-bound estimate of total TCR beta diversity. The public sequencing data were trimmed at Q25 with fastp and processed into clonotypes with MiXCR by TCRdb, which kept only in-frame beta chains. Identical CDR3 protein sequences are pooled into one entry, listed with their most common genes and DNA. It is TCRdb's table, rather than the study itself, that gives the V and J calls and clone size. The sample profile shows hundreds of thousands of distinct CDR3 sequences; under 50% of them were found once. Jointly, the top ten make up around an eighth of the sample.

The germline V gene sets CDR1 to SNHLY and CDR2 to FYNNEI. The CDR3 runs 15 amino acids, cysteine and phenylalanine included. Of the read, only the CDR3 DNA is kept; its 45 bases are in frame from base 1. This TCR was recovered from a man aged 25-40 years in good health. The sample taken for sequencing was blood. Recombination connected TRBV2 to TRBJ2-4; TRBD1 could be the D gene, as 5 bases match. The J call may be in error: the DNA end matches TRBJ2-7 better. The CDR3 reads CASSPQSTVTYEQYF. The nucleotide sequence reads as follows: TGTGCCAGCAGCCCACAATCGACAGTAACCTACGAGCAGTACTTC.